Shown below are 21 T cell receptor beta chains from a single sample sequenced in a study of ipilimumab plus nivolumab after autologous stem cell transplantation. Produced via immunoSEQ multiplex PCR; TCRdb's table is partial and in-frame only. Here the sample spans roughly 86,000 clones, 75% to 85% being singletons. The sequencing here drew on PBMCs, taken in a trial of ipilimumab plus nivolumab as post-transplant consolidation. The receptors were sampled from a male donor with diffuse large B-cell lymphoma.

The rearrangement joins TRBV6-5 to TRBJ1-2; D gene ambiguous. CDR1 and CDR2 (germline): MNHEY, SVGAGI. V was trimmed by 6 bases and J by 4 bases, leaving 15 bases between them. The length of the CDR3 is 14 residues. The CDR3 sequence is CASSPQVGSYGYTF. The CDR3 nucleotides read TGTGCCAGCAGCCCTCAGGTCGGCTCCTATGGCTACACCTTC.

The sample holds a few counts of this clone. V is TRBV18 and J is TRBJ1-1; unclear D gene. CDR3 length: 12 amino acids. Trimming removed 3 bases at V and 7 bases at J, with 9 bases between. Germline V CDR1 and CDR2: KGHSH, LQKENI. Here the CDR3 reads CASSPSDGEAFF. The CDR3 coding sequence is TGTGCCAGCTCACCCTCGGACGGTGAAGCTTTCTTT.

This chain links TRBV27 with TRBJ2-3; D remains ambiguous. This CDR3 contains 13 residues. The V end lost 5 bases, the J end lost 6 bases, and 12 bases lay between the germline ends. Germline lookup yields CDR1 MNHEY and CDR2 SMNVEV (reference sequence). The CDR3 is CASSLLGWDTQYF. The CDR3 DNA sequence: TGTGCCAGCAGTCTCTTGGGATGGGATACGCAGTATTTT.

The chain links TRBV18 to TRBJ2-2, with 7 bases that match TRBD1. The CDR3 runs 15 residues. Germline-derived CDR1 and CDR2 are KGHSH and LQKENI. Germline trimming cut 3 bases from V and 4 bases from J; bases unmatched to any gene: 5. CDR3 coding DNA: TGTGCCAGCTCACCCGACAGGGTTGGCACCGGGGAGCTGTTTTTT. This codes for CASSPDRVGTGELFF.

This chain uses TRBV7-9 with TRBJ2-5, with 11 bases that match TRBD2. With 5 bases clipped from V and 1 base from J, the junction kept 12 bases outside the gene matches. Per the germline V gene, CDR1 is SEHNR and CDR2 is FQNEAQ (reference sequence). This CDR3 spans 18 amino acids. The CDR3 region has the DNA TGTGCCAGCAGCCGCACTAGCGGGGGTCCCTCCGTCCAAGAGACCCAGTACTTC. Its translation is CASSRTSGGPSVQETQYF.

The V gene is TRBV18, the J gene TRBJ1-4; 7 bases map to TRBD1. CDR1 and CDR2 (germline): KGHSH, LQKENI. CDR3 size: 14 residues. Germline trimming cut 5 bases from V and 4 bases from J; bases unmatched to any gene: 4. CDR3 bases: TGTGCCAGCTCATCGGGACAGCTTAATGAAAAACTGTTTTTT. Residues: CASSSGQLNEKLFF.

The V gene is TRBV7-6, the J gene TRBJ1-1; 7 bases match TRBD1. Germline lookup yields CDR1 SGHVS and CDR2 FNYEAQ. V trimming: 5 bases; J trimming: 0 bases; junction bases outside the gene matches: 9. This CDR3 comprises 16 residues. CDR3 sequence (DNA): TGTGCCAGCAGCCCACGACCAGGGGGGCTGAACACTGAAGCTTTCTTT. Its protein product is CASSPRPGGLNTEAFF. Variable domain in full (rest from reference TRBV7-6 and TRBJ1-1): GAGVSQSPRYKVTKRGQDVALRCDPISGHVSLYWYRQALGQGPEFLTYFNYEAQQDKSGLPNDRFSAERPEGSISTLTIQRTEQRDSAMYRCASSPRPGGLNTEAFFGQGTRLTVV.

The chain links TRBV7-2 to TRBJ1-2; D perhaps matches TRBD1 (5 bases). The CDR3 loop spans 13 amino acids. Trimming pared 10 bases from V and 5 bases from J, leaving 17 bases between. In germline, CDR1 is SGHTA, CDR2 FQGNSA. The CDR3 protein is CATGWGAGYGYTF. CDR3 coding DNA: TGTGCCACGGGGTGGGGCGCTGGGTATGGCTACACCTTC.

V is TRBV19 and J is TRBJ2-7, with 8 positions matching TRBD2. J gave up 6 bases and V 3 bases, and 7 bases lay outside the gene matches. The CDR3 consists of 14 residues. CDR1 is LNHDA and CDR2 is SQIVND in the germline V gene (reference sequence). The CDR3 DNA follows: TGTGCCAGTAGTATGTCCGGGGGGGCCCGCGAGCAGTACTTC. Protein sequence: CASSMSGGAREQYF.

This clone was detected only once. This chain's CDR3 is CASRTGEHSNQPQHF. DNA for the CDR3: TGTGCCAGTCGAACAGGAGAACATAGCAATCAGCCCCAGCATTTT. The V and J genes are TRBV2 and TRBJ1-5, with D perhaps TRBD1 (5 bases). The germline V gene has CDR1 SNHLY and CDR2 FYNNEI. The CDR3 length is 15 residues. V lost 9 bases, J lost 0 bases, and 15 bases lay in between.

The chain links TRBV28 to TRBJ2-5; 7 nucleotides line up with TRBD1. Germline V gives CDR1 MDHEN, CDR2 SYDVKM. The CDR3 covers 13 residues. The V segment lost 5 bases and the J segment 2 bases; nucleotides outside the gene matches: 2. CDR3 sequence (DNA): TGTGCCAGCAGTAAGGACAGGCAAGAGACCCAGTACTTC. Protein product: CASSKDRQETQYF. Variable domain in full (rest from reference TRBV28 and TRBJ2-5): DVKVTQSSRYLVKRTGEKVFLECVQDMDHENMFWYRQDPGLGLRLIYFSYDVKMKEKGDIPEGYSVSREKKERFSLILESASTNQTSMYLCASSKDRQETQYFGPGTRLLVL.

The gene calls are TRBV7-2 and TRBJ2-7, with TRBD1 identical over 7 bases. The CDR3 is 15 amino acids. The junction had 3 bases not matched to a gene; V was cut back by 1 base and J by 0 bases. Per germline, CDR1 SGHTA and CDR2 FQGNSA. CDR3 nucleotide sequence: TGTGCCAGCAGCTTAGTTGGGACAGTCTCCTACGAGCAGTACTTC. This sequence encodes CASSLVGTVSYEQYF.

The chain joins TRBV10-3 to TRBJ1-6; 8 bases match TRBD1. CDR3 length: 13 amino acids. Per germline, CDR1 ENHRY and CDR2 SYGVKD. V lost 6 bases to trimming and J lost 8 bases; unmatched junction nucleotides: 3. The CDR3 loop reads CAIRDRADSPLHF. The CDR3 DNA sequence: TGTGCCATCAGGGACAGGGCTGATTCACCCCTCCACTTT.

The chain recombines TRBV19 with TRBJ2-2; D possibly uses TRBD1 or TRBD2 (5 bases each). This CDR3 contains 14 residues. Germline V lookup: CDR1 LNHDA, CDR2 SQIVND (reference sequence). Between the trimmed V and J ends, which lost 5 bases and 7 bases, there was a span of 14 bases. DNA of the CDR3: TGTGCCAGTAGTCACGCCGGGACCGACGGGGAGCTGTTTTTT. Residues: CASSHAGTDGELFF.

V gene TRBV7-2 combines with J gene TRBJ2-3, with 10 nucleotides matching TRBD2. Losses at the gene ends were 2 bases for V and 5 bases for J; bases not matched to a gene: 10. Germline V CDR1 and CDR2: SGHTA, FQGNSA. This CDR3 spans 17 amino acids. The CDR3 nucleotides read TGTGCCAGCAGCTTATTGGGAGGAGCGGGGGGGAAAGATACGCAGTATTTT. Translated, it gives CASSLLGGAGGKDTQYF.

The chain combines TRBV11-2 with TRBJ2-3; 8 nucleotides align to TRBD2. The V segment lost 5 bases and the J segment 2 bases; nucleotides outside the gene matches: 9. CDR1 and CDR2 (germline): SGHAT, FQNNGV. The CDR3 consists of 16 residues. This CDR3 reads CASSPGGSGDTDTQYF. In DNA form, the CDR3 reads TGTGCCAGCAGCCCCGGCGGTAGCGGGGACACAGATACGCAGTATTTT. The variable domain in full, with the rest retrieved from reference TRBV11-2 and TRBJ2-3, is EAGVAQSPRYKIIEKRQSVAFWCNPISGHATLYWYQQILGQGPKLLIQFQNNGVVDDSQLPKDRFSAERLKGVDSTLKIQPAKLEDSAVYLCASSPGGSGDTDTQYFGPGTRLTVL.

This sequence joins TRBV7-6 and TRBJ2-7; 12 bases line up with TRBD2. Germline V gene data show CDR1 as SGHVS and CDR2 as FNYEAQ. Trimming took 3 bases from V and 4 from J; bases not matched to a gene: 4. The CDR3 consists of 15 residues. The CDR3 protein is CASSLTSGGSYEQYF. The CDR3 nucleotides read TGTGCCAGCAGCTTGACTAGCGGGGGCTCGTACGAGCAGTACTTC.

This sequence joins TRBV11-3 and TRBJ2-1, with 10 bases fitting TRBD2. The germline V gene encodes CDR1 SGHNT and CDR2 YENEEA. V lost 3 bases and J lost 9; bases outside the gene matches: 5. The CDR3 extends over 14 amino acids. CDR3 amino acids: CASSFSGGRSEQFF. CDR3 in DNA: TGTGCCAGCAGCTTTAGCGGGGGGAGGAGTGAGCAGTTCTTC.

J is TRBJ2-5 and V is TRBV4-3; D uncertain. V gave up 1 base and J gave up 0 bases, with 15 bases separating them. In germline, CDR1 is LGHNA, CDR2 YSLEER. This CDR3 has 17 residues. CDR3 bases: TGCGCCAGCAGCCAAGTAGCCTATCAACTGTACCAAGAGACCCAGTACTTC. Encoded protein: CASSQVAYQLYQETQYF.

The chain employs TRBV9 and TRBJ2-3; D gene ambiguous. CDR3 size: 12 residues. Germline assignment: CDR1 SGDLS and CDR2 YYNGEE. Trimming removed 3 bases at V and 5 bases at J, with 7 bases between. CDR3 nucleotides: TGTGCCAGCAGCGCGTTTGGAGATACGCAGTATTTT. Translated, it gives CASSAFGDTQYF. The full variable domain, with the rest looked up from reference TRBV9 and TRBJ2-3, is DSGVTQTPKHLITATGQRVTLRCSPRSGDLSVYWYQQSLDQGLQFLIQYYNGEERAKGNILERFSAQQFPDLHSELNLSSLELGDSALYFCASSAFGDTQYFGPGTRLTVL.

V gene TRBV14 combines with J gene TRBJ1-1, with 10 bases matching TRBD1. V shed 4 bases and J 1 base; nucleotides not matched to a gene: 12. Germline V gene lookup returns CDR1 SGHDN and CDR2 FVKESK. CDR3 size: 18 residues. Here the CDR3 reads CASSRKGTGATRNTEAFF. CDR3 nucleotides: TGTGCCAGCAGCCGTAAAGGGACAGGGGCCACTCGGAACACTGAAGCTTTCTTT.